This record concerns one T cell receptor beta chain sequence. The antigen is undetermined. CDR3 length equals 18 residues. The V and J ends lost 6 bases and 1 base respectively, with 24 bases between them. Germline CDR1 and CDR2: SNHLY and FYNNEI. With iRepertoire HTBI primers and Arm-PCR of CDR3 regions, TCR beta libraries were built. From the multiplex PCR reads, TCRdb called clonotypes with MiXCR, one entry per CDR3 protein. The sample lists around 360,000 distinct CDR3 sequences, 15% to 20% occurring once. These data originate in a study of regulatory T cells in long-lasting Graves disease. For the study at large: Graves' patients, diagnosed recently, had received antithyroid drugs under 3 months.

Time point denoted: newly diagnosed GD, antithyroid drugs for less than 3 months. Making the TCR library involved RNA that had been extracted from PBMCs. Graves' disease diagnosis relied on American Thyroid Association guidelines. Study-level findings and limits: It was in persistent disease that TRBV28, TRBJ1-2 and TRBJ2-5 were favored.

This same sample was also part of a study on T cells in Graves' hyperthyroidism and ophthalmopathy. That source adds: Diagnoses were established using clinical symptoms, serum thyroxine and TRAb, thyroid ultrasound and orbital computed tomography.

The source of this sequence is a woman between 18 and 29 years old with Graves disease. The rearrangement links TRBV2 to TRBJ1-1; D unclear. The sample in question was peripheral blood mononuclear cells (PBMCs), obtained at new diagnosis, from a patient treated with antithyroid drugs. The CDR3 protein is CASSAPTGLDKSNTEAFF. In DNA form, the CDR3 reads TGTGCCAGCAGCGCTCCCACGGGCTTGGATAAATCGAACACTGAAGCTTTCTTT.